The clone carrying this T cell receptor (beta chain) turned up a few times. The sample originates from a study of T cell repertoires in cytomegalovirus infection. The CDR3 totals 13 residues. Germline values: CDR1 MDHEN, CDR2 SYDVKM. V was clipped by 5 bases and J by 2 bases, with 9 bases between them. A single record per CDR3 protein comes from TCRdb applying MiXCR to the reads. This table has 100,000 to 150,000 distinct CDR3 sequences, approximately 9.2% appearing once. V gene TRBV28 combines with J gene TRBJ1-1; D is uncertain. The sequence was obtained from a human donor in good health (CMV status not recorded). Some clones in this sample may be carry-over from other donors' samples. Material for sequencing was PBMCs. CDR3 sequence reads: CASSTLPNTEAFF. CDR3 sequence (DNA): TGTGCCAGCAGTACCTTGCCAAACACTGAAGCTTTCTTT.